These T cell receptor beta chains were read from a single sample in a study of CD8+ T cells in alopecia areata. Sequencing used immunoSEQ multiplex PCR; TCRdb keeps in-frame clones, though not all of them. The sample includes 150,000 to 200,000 clones, 50% to 65% of them seen just once. The material was CD4+ T cells sorted from blood, obtained at week 24, from a patient treated with tofacitinib. These receptors came from a human donor with alopecia areata. Both conserved end residues are part of each CDR3. D genes are given only for firm matches. Clone size, where shown, is once, few, many, or a class for clones that have expanded.

NA	TRBJ1-6	NA	TRBV2	CASSEGRLYNSPLHF	TGTGCCAGCAGTGAGGGCAGACTGTATAATTCACCCCTCCACTTT
NA	TRBJ2-5	NA	TRBV7-2	CASSRQETQYF	TGTGCCAGCAGCCGGCAAGAGACCCAGTACTTC
NA	TRBJ2-1	NA	TRBV5-1	CASSDKTSSYNEQFF	TGCGCCAGCAGCGATAAGACTAGCTCCTACAATGAGCAGTTCTTC
TRBD1	TRBJ2-5	NA	TRBV2	CASSPSPGQQETQYF	TGTGCCAGCAGCCCCTCCCCGGGACAGCAAGAGACCCAGTACTTC
NA	TRBJ2-1	NA	TRBV29-1	CSVETSRSYNEQFF	TGCAGCGTTGAAACTAGCCGGAGCTACAATGAGCAGTTCTTC
NA	TRBJ2-6	NA	TRBV4-2	CASSQVLAYGMLGANVLTF	TGTGCCAGCAGCCAAGTGCTAGCGTACGGAATGCTTGGGGCCAACGTCCTGACTTTC
TRBD2	TRBJ2-2	NA	TRBV4-1	CASSLLDAGLVPGELFF	TGCGCCAGCAGCCTTCTAGACGCCGGACTAGTTCCCGGGGAGCTGTTTTTT
NA	TRBJ2-1	NA	TRBV4-1	CASSQDRRGVIASYNEQFF	TGCGCCAGCAGCCAAGATCGGAGGGGGGTCATCGCTTCCTACAATGAGCAGTTCTTC
NA	TRBJ1-1	NA	TRBV5-6	CASSLGRATEAFF	TGTGCCAGCAGCTTGGGCAGGGCCACTGAAGCTTTCTTT
NA	TRBJ2-3	few	TRBV5-5	CASSLSTDTQYF	TGTGCCAGCAGCCTGAGCACAGATACGCAGTATTTT
NA	TRBJ2-3	NA	TRBV29-1	CSAALPTSTDTQYF	TGCAGCGCCGCACTACCAACTAGCACAGATACGCAGTATTTT
TRBD1	TRBJ1-2	few	TRBV10-3	CAITQTGVKGYTF	TGTGCCATCACCCAGACAGGGGTGAAAGGCTACACCTTC
NA	TRBJ2-7	NA	TRBV5-6	CASSLYAATPYEQYF	TGTGCCAGCAGCTTGTATGCGGCCACCCCCTACGAGCAGTACTTC
NA	TRBJ2-2	NA	TRBV5-1	CASSSLVNTGELFF	TGCGCCAGCAGCTCCCTGGTAAACACCGGGGAGCTGTTTTTT
NA	TRBJ2-3	NA	TRBV29-1	CSVRKPITDTQYF	TGCAGCGTTCGGAAACCCATCACAGATACGCAGTATTTT
TRBD1	TRBJ2-7	NA	TRBV30	CASRTGNTYEQYF	TGTGCCTCCCGGACAGGGAACACCTACGAGCAGTACTTC
NA	TRBJ1-4	NA	TRBV15	CATTEGRANEKLFF	TGTGCCACCACTGAGGGGAGGGCTAATGAAAAACTGTTTTTT
TRBD1	TRBJ1-6	NA	TRBV11-2	CASSSRPGTGISPLHF	TGTGCCAGCAGCTCCCGACCCGGGACAGGGATTTCACCCCTCCACTTT
NA	TRBJ2-1	NA	TRBV29-1	CSVDRAGYNEQFF	TGCAGCGTTGACAGGGCGGGCTACAATGAGCAGTTCTTC
TRBD1	TRBJ1-1	NA	TRBV10-3	CAIRISGGMNTEAFF	TGTGCCATCAGGATATCAGGGGGCATGAACACTGAAGCTTTCTTT
NA	TRBJ2-5	few	TRBV27	CASSRTPLETQYF	TGTGCCAGCAGTAGGACTCCGTTGGAGACCCAGTACTTC
NA	TRBJ2-3	NA	TRBV29-1	CSVPRRSTDTQYF	TGCAGCGTGCCGCGGAGAAGCACAGATACGCAGTATTTT